One sample yielded the 17 T cell receptor beta chains listed below, sequenced in a study of cytomegalovirus exposure and HLA in healthy donors. The PCR made use of 60 Vbeta and 13 Jbeta primers. Sequenced by immunoSEQ multiplex PCR; TCRdb stores in-frame clones only, minus some. The table shows roughly 120,000 clones, with about 81% occurring only once. Material for sequencing was PBMCs. These receptors all come from a woman under 40 in good health and CMV-seronegative.

This clone was picked up a small number of times. The chain employs TRBV6-1 and TRBJ1-2; no reliable D call. V lost 6 bases, J lost 2 bases, and 16 bases lay in between. There are 15 residues in the CDR3. Germline CDR1 reads MNHNS; CDR2 reads SASEGT. CDR3 protein: CASRVVPTGNYGYTF. CDR3 coding DNA: TGTGCCAGCAGAGTTGTACCGACTGGCAACTATGGCTACACCTTC.

This sequence joins TRBV4-2 and TRBJ1-3, with 12 bases lining up with TRBD1. CDR1 and CDR2 from the germline V gene are LGHNA and YNFKEQ. Trimming took 4 bases from V and 4 from J; bases not matched to a gene: 5. The CDR3 consists of 16 residues. The CDR3 protein is CASSPGQGATGNTIYF. In nucleotides, the CDR3 is TGTGCCAGCAGCCCGGGACAGGGGGCTACAGGAAACACCATATATTTT.

This clone was observed once. The CDR3 nucleotides are TGTGCCAGCAGCTTAGGGCGGGGAGCAGATACGCAGTATTTT. Its protein is CASSLGRGADTQYF. This chain uses TRBV11-2 with TRBJ2-3; perhaps TRBD2 as D (6 bases). This CDR3 spans 14 amino acids. CDR1 and CDR2 from the germline V gene are SGHAT and FQNNGV. The germline V and J ends were trimmed by 1 base and 4 bases, with 9 bases remaining between them.

The table lists this clone with a few counts. The chain recombines TRBV18 with TRBJ1-1; 7 bases align to TRBD1. Germline V gene data show CDR1 as KGHSH and CDR2 as LQKENI. V gave up 2 bases and J gave up 2 bases; unmatched junction bases: 8. The CDR3 spans 16 residues. The CDR3 region has the DNA TGTGCCAGCTCACCAGCCCTCAGGGGGATCAACACTGAAGCTTTCTTT. It yields the protein CASSPALRGINTEAFF. The full variable domain, with the rest looked up from reference TRBV18 and TRBJ1-1, is NAGVMQNPRHLVRRRGQEARLRCSPMKGHSHVYWYRQLPEEGLKFMVYLQKENIIDESGMPKERFSAEFPKEGPSILRIQQVVRGDSAAYFCASSPALRGINTEAFFGQGTRLTVV.

The genes are TRBV30 and TRBJ2-5; 10 bases are a match to TRBD1. Trimming removed 4 bases from V and 4 bases from J; junction bases left unmatched: 9. Germline V lookup: CDR1 GTSNPN, CDR2 SVGIG (reference sequence). CDR3 length: 15 amino acids. In nucleotides, the CDR3 is TGTGCCTGGACTCCCGGACAGGGGGGAGTAGAGACCCAGTACTTC. Translation: CAWTPGQGGVETQYF.

This sequence joins TRBV5-6 and TRBJ2-1, with D hard to call. This CDR3 spans 15 amino acids. Germline loops: CDR1 SGHDT, CDR2 YYEEEE. Between the trimmed V and J ends, which lost 2 bases and 6 bases, there was a span of 15 bases. The CDR3 nucleotides read TGTGCCAGCAGCTTTGTTAAGGCGGCTACCAATGAGCAGTTCTTC. It yields the protein CASSFVKAATNEQFF.

The gene calls are TRBV12-5 and TRBJ2-3; 7 bases match TRBD2. V was pared by 9 bases and J by 2 bases, with 17 bases of the junction left unmatched. CDR1 and CDR2 from the germline V gene are LGHNT and FRNRAP. This CDR3 region has 17 residues. The CDR3 DNA reads TGTGCTAGCAGCATTGGTGGGGGGGGTTTTATCACAGATACGCAGTATTTT. Its translation: CASSIGGGGFITDTQYF. The whole variable domain, filled in from reference TRBV12-5 and TRBJ2-3, reads DARVTQTPRHKVTEMGQEVTMRCQPILGHNTVFWYRQTMMQGLELLAYFRNRAPLDDSGMPKDRFSAEMPDATLATLKIQPSEPRDSAVYFCASSIGGGGFITDTQYFGPGTRLTVL.

The chain has TRBV7-8 and TRBJ1-6; unclear D gene. V was trimmed by 6 bases and J by 1 base, leaving 19 bases between them. The CDR3 length is 18 residues. Per the germline V gene, CDR1 is SGHVS and CDR2 is FQNEAQ. The CDR3 DNA follows: TGTGCCAGCAGTTCTAGCCGAGGGCTAGGGTCCTATAATTCACCCCTCCACTTT. Translating gives CASSSSRGLGSYNSPLHF.

The V gene is TRBV2, the J gene TRBJ2-7; 7 nucleotides agree with TRBD2. CDR3 length equals 14 residues. Per the germline V gene, CDR1 is SNHLY and CDR2 is FYNNEI. The V gene end was trimmed by 8 bases and the J gene end by 2 bases; junction bases not matched to a gene: 9. CDR3 amino acids: CASFVTGGAYEQYF. The DNA for the CDR3 is TGTGCCAGCTTCGTCACGGGGGGAGCCTACGAGCAGTACTTC. The complete variable domain, with remaining parts taken from reference TRBV2 and TRBJ2-7, reads EPEVTQTPSHQVTQMGQEVILRCVPISNHLYFYWYRQILGQKVEFLVSFYNNEISEKSEIFDDQFSVERPDGSNFTLKIRSTKLEDSAMYFCASFVTGGAYEQYFGPGTRLTVT.

V usage is TRBV29-1 and J usage is TRBJ2-1; tentatively, D is TRBD2 (6 bases). This CDR3 is 15 amino acids long. The ends were cut back, 4 bases at V and 0 bases at J, with 13 bases in the middle. The germline CDR1 and CDR2 sequences are SQVTM and ANQGSEA. The CDR3, as DNA: TGCAGCGTTGTACGCGGGGAGAGCTCCTACAATGAGCAGTTCTTC. Amino acid sequence: CSVVRGESSYNEQFF.

The chain is built from TRBV10-3 and TRBJ2-3; D gene unclear. Germline-derived CDR1 and CDR2 are ENHRY and SYGVKD. Trimming stripped 1 base from V and 6 bases from J, with 5 bases between. This CDR3 spans 12 amino acids. CDR3: CAISEYEDTQYF. Written as DNA, the CDR3 is TGTGCCATCAGTGAGTATGAGGATACGCAGTATTTT.

The J gene is TRBJ2-1, the V gene TRBV30, with no clear D. The germline V gene encodes CDR1 GTSNPN and CDR2 SVGIG (reference sequence). Trimming stripped 2 bases from V and 2 bases from J, with 10 bases between. This CDR3 region has 14 residues. The CDR3 nucleotides are TGTGCCTGGAGTTCAGGCTCGCCCTACAATGAGCAGTTCTTC. This encodes CAWSSGSPYNEQFF.

The J gene is TRBJ2-5, the V gene TRBV5-4, with 10 bases identical to TRBD2. V was clipped by 4 bases and J by 6 bases; unmatched bases: 12. The V gene's germline CDR1 is SGHNT and CDR2 YYREEE (reference sequence). The CDR3 runs 16 residues. CDR3 region: CASSLSGTSGIKTQYF. CDR3 bases: TGTGCCAGCAGCCTCTCCGGCACTAGCGGGATAAAGACCCAGTACTTC.

This clone appeared a single time. The chain uses TRBV6-4 and TRBJ2-1; perhaps TRBD2 as D (6 bases). Trimming removed 4 bases at V and 10 bases at J, with 8 bases between. This CDR3 comprises 11 residues. The V gene's germline CDR1 is MRHNA and CDR2 SNTAGT. DNA of the CDR3: TGTGCCAGCAGTGCGAGCGGGGAGCAGTTCTTC. Protein: CASSASGEQFF.

The chain employs TRBV19 and TRBJ2-1; a possible D gene is TRBD2 (6 bases). CDR1 is LNHDA, CDR2 SQIVND, per germline (reference sequence). Trimming took off 6 bases at V and 4 bases at J, with 19 bases between the two ends. The CDR3 extends over 16 amino acids. The CDR3 DNA follows: TGTGCCAGTAGGTTGGGGGGACCCGGACAATACAATGAGCAGTTCTTC. Translated, it gives CASRLGGPGQYNEQFF.

This clone occurred a few times. The rearrangement uses TRBV5-1 and TRBJ1-5; 7 positions match TRBD1. The CDR3 sequence is 13 residues long. Germline trimming cut 4 bases from V and 9 bases from J; bases unmatched to any gene: 7. Germline V gives CDR1 SGHRS, CDR2 YFSETQ. The CDR3 coding sequence is TGCGCCAGCAGCCCCGGACAGGCTGGGCCCCAGCATTTT. It encodes CASSPGQAGPQHF. The complete variable domain, with remaining parts taken from reference TRBV5-1 and TRBJ1-5, reads KAGVTQTPRYLIKTRGQQVTLSCSPISGHRSVSWYQQTPGQGLQFLFEYFSETQRNKGNFPGRFSGRQFSNSRSEMNVSTLELGDSALYLCASSPGQAGPQHFGDGTRLSIL.

The rearrangement uses TRBV19 and TRBJ1-3; a weak D match, TRBD1 (6 bases). The CDR3 length is 14 residues. Germline lookup yields CDR1 LNHDA and CDR2 SQIVND (reference sequence). V lost 5 bases to trimming and J lost 3 bases, with 11 bases between them. The CDR3 sequence: CASSARGSGNTIYF. For the CDR3, the DNA is TGTGCCAGTAGTGCCAGGGGTAGTGGAAACACCATATATTTT.